This T cell receptor beta chain was identified during a study of cytomegalovirus exposure and HLA in healthy donors. Vbeta (60) and Jbeta (13) primers were used in the PCR. Profiled with immunoSEQ multiplex PCR; TCRdb holds only in-frame clones, not every one. The sample consists of roughly 120,000 clones, over 65% of them appearing once. Those who donated were healthy bone marrow donors. Germline V lookup: CDR1 MNHNS, CDR2 SASEGT. This CDR3 comprises 14 residues. J was trimmed by 10 bases and V by 4 bases; bases with no gene match: 7. Sequencing was done on a sample of PBMCs. The source of this sequence is a man aged 50 or older in good health and CMV-seronegative. The chain carries TRBV6-1 and TRBJ2-1, with 10 bases identical to TRBD1. CDR3 coding DNA: TGTGCCAGCAGTGGGGACAGGGGCCTCGGGGAGCAGTTCTTC. Protein sequence: CASSGDRGLGEQFF.